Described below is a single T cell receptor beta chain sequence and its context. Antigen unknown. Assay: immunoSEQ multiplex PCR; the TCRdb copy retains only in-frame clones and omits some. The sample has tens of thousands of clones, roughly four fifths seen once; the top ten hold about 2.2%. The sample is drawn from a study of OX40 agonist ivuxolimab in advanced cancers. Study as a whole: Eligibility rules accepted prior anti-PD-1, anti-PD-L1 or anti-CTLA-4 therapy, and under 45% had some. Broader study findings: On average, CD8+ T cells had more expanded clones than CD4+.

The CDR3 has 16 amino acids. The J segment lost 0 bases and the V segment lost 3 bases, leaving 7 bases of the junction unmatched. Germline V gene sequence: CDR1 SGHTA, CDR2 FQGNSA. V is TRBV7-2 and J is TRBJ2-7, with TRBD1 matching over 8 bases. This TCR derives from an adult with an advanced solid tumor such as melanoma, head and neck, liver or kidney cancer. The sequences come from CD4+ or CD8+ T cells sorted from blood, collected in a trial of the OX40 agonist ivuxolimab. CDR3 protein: CASSFQGQAPSYEQYF. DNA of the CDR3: TGTGCCAGCAGCTTCCAGGGACAGGCCCCCTCCTACGAGCAGTACTTC.